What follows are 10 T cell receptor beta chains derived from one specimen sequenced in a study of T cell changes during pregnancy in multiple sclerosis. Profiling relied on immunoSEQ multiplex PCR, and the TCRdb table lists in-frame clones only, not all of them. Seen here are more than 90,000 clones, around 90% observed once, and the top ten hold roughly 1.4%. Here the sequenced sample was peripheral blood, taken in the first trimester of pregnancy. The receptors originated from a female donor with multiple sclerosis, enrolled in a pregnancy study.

The CDR3 sequence is CAISLAGGADTQYF. For the CDR3, the DNA is TGTGCCATCTCTCTAGCGGGAGGTGCAGATACGCAGTATTTT. The rearrangement uses TRBV19 and TRBJ2-3; TRBD2 aligns across 11 bases. The trim removed 10 bases at V and 4 bases at J, leaving 7 bases unmatched. This CDR3 region has 14 residues. In germline, CDR1 is LNHDA, CDR2 SQIVND (reference sequence).

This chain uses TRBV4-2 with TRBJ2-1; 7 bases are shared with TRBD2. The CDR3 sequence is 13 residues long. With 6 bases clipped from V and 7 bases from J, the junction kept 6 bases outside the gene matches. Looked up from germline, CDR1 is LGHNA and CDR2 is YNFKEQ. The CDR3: CASREAGRNEQFF. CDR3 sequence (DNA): TGTGCCAGCAGGGAAGCGGGAAGGAATGAGCAGTTCTTC.

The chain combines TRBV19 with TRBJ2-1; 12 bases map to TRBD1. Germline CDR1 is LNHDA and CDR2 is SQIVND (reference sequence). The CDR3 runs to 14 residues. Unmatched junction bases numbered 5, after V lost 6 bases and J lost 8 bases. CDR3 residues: CASRGQGAKDEQFF. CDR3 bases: TGTGCCAGTAGGGGACAGGGGGCGAAAGATGAGCAGTTCTTC.

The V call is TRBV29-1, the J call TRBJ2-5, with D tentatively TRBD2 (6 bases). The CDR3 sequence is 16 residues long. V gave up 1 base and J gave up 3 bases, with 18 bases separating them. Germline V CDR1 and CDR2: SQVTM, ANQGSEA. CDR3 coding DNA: TGCAGCGTTGAAGGAAGAGGAGGGCGGGCGGAAGAGACCCAGTACTTC. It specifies CSVEGRGGRAEETQYF.

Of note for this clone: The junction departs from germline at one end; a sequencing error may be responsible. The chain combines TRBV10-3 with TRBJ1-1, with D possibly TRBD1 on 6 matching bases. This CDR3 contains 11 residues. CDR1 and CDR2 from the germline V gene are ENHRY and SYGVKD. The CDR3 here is CAISEGGRQDF. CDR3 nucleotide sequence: TGTGCCATCAGTGAGGGGGGCCGCCAGGATTTT.

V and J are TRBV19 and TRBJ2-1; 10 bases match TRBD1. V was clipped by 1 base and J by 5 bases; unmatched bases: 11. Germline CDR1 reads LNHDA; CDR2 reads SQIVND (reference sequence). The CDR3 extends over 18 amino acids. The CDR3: CASSIGGVGTGADNEQFF. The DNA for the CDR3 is TGTGCCAGTAGTATAGGAGGGGTAGGGACAGGGGCAGACAATGAGCAGTTCTTC.

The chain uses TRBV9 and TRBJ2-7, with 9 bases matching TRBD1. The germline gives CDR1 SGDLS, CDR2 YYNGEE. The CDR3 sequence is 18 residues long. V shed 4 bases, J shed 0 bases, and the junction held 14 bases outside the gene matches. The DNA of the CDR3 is TGTGCCAGCAGCCCAGGGGGGACAGGGCGGCGGAGCTCCTACGAGCAGTACTTC. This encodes CASSPGGTGRRSSYEQYF.

This CDR3 is CASSTGVGEKLFF. CDR3 sequence (DNA): TGTGCCAGCTCGACGGGGGTCGGTGAAAAACTGTTTTTT. The V call is TRBV6-5, the J call TRBJ1-4; TRBD1 might be the D (5 bases). The CDR3 is made up of 13 amino acids. CDR1 MNHEY and CDR2 SVGAGI come from the germline V gene. V was shortened by 8 bases and J by 7 bases, with 14 bases between the two germline ends.

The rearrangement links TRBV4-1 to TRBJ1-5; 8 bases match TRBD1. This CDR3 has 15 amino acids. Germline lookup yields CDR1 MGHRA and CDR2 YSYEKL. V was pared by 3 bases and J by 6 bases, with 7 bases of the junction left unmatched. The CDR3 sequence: CASSQMTGESQPQHF. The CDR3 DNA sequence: TGCGCCAGCAGCCAGATGACAGGGGAGTCTCAGCCCCAGCATTTT.

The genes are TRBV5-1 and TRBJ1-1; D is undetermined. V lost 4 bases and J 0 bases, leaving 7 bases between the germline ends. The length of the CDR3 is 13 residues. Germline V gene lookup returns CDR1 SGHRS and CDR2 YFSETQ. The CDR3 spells CASSTDMNTEAFF. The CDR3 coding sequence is TGCGCCAGCAGCACTGACATGAACACTGAAGCTTTCTTT.